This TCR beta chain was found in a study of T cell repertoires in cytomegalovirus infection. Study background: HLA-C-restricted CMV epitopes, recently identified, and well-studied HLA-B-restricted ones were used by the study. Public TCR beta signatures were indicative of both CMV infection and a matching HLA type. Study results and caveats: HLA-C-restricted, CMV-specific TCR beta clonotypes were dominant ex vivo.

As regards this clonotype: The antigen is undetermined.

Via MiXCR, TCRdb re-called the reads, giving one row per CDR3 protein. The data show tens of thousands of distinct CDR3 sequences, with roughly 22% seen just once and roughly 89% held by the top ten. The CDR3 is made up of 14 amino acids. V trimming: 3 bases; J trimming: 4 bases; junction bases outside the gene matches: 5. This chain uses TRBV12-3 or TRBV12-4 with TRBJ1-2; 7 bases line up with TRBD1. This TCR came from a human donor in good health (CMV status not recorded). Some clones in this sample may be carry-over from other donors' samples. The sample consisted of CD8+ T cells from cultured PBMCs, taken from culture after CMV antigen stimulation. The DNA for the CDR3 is TGTGCCAGCAGTTTTTCTACAGGGGCCTATGGCTACACCTTC. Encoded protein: CASSFSTGAYGYTF.